The next 7 T cell receptor beta chains were all read from a single sample in a study of blood T cells in healthy people across ages. Next came a second PCR, run for about 6 to 12 cycles, which used a sample-barcoded 5' primer along with a J-beta primer mix. TCRdb reprocessed the 5' RACE reads via MiXCR and lists one record per CDR3 protein. The sample lists approximately 2,000,000 distinct CDR3 sequences; about two fifths were seen once. Source material: blood. These receptors all come from a human donor in good health.

The rearrangement uses TRBV4-2 and TRBJ1-5, with TRBD1 as a possible D gene (5 bases). Germline values: CDR1 LGHNA, CDR2 YNFKEQ. This CDR3 is 17 amino acids long. The V end was cut by 1 base, the J end by 0 bases, with 13 bases between. The CDR3 reads CASSQVAGDLSNQPQHF. In nucleotides, the CDR3 is TGTGCCAGCAGCCAAGTAGCGGGGGACCTTAGCAATCAGCCCCAGCATTTT.

This clonotype was observed many times. V and J are TRBV28 and TRBJ1-2; D uncertain. The germline CDR1 and CDR2 sequences are MDHEN and SYDVKM. V was clipped by 4 bases and J by 1 base, with 10 bases between them. This CDR3 region has 14 residues. This chain's CDR3 is CASSSSPLNYGYTF. The CDR3 DNA reads TGTGCCAGCAGTTCCTCACCGCTTAACTATGGCTACACCTTC.

V is TRBV20-1 and J is TRBJ1-2; D remains ambiguous. The CDR3 has 14 amino acids. V shed 0 bases and J shed 7 bases, with 15 bases lying between them. The germline V gene encodes CDR1 DFQATT and CDR2 SNEGSKA (reference sequence). CDR3 loop: CSAREWVSRGGYTF. CDR3 DNA sequence: TGCAGTGCTAGAGAATGGGTCAGTAGAGGTGGCTACACCTTC.

This clonotype was detected a few times. This chain links TRBV3-1 with TRBJ2-5; D is uncertain. The germline gives CDR1 LGHDT, CDR2 YNNKEL (reference sequence). V was pared by 0 bases and J by 2 bases, with 16 bases between. The CDR3 consists of 17 residues. The CDR3 loop is CASSQDSRLETQETQYF. The CDR3 bases are TGTGCCAGCAGCCAAGATTCAAGGCTGGAGACGCAAGAGACCCAGTACTTC.

This clonotype has only a few counts. The chain links TRBV27 to TRBJ1-5; no clear D gene. V was trimmed by 5 bases and J by 5 bases, leaving 16 bases between them. CDR1 and CDR2 from the germline V gene are MNHEY and SMNVEV (reference sequence). The CDR3 has 15 amino acids. CDR3 DNA sequence: TGTGCCAGCAGTCCCGGGTCTTACTTATATCAGCCCCAGCATTTT. It specifies CASSPGSYLYQPQHF.

This chain joins TRBV5-6 and TRBJ1-5; D ambiguous. With 4 bases removed from V and 7 bases from J, the gap between germline ends came to 18 bases. The CDR3 loop spans 15 amino acids. Germline CDR1 and CDR2: SGHDT and YYEEEE. This chain's CDR3 is CASSRTYGRRQPQHF. The CDR3 coding sequence is TGTGCCAGCAGCCGCACTTATGGTAGGCGGCAGCCCCAGCATTTT.

V usage is TRBV20-1 and J usage is TRBJ2-1, with D unclear. The germline gives CDR1 DFQATT, CDR2 SNEGSKA (reference sequence). The germline V and J ends were trimmed by 3 bases and 0 bases, with 15 bases remaining between them. The length of the CDR3 is 16 residues. CDR3 in amino acids: CSARIQAESSYNEQFF. The CDR3 coding sequence is TGCAGTGCTAGGATTCAAGCCGAGAGCTCCTACAATGAGCAGTTCTTC.